This TCR beta chain was observed in a study of T cell changes during pregnancy in multiple sclerosis. Profiling relied on immunoSEQ multiplex PCR, and the TCRdb table lists in-frame clones only, not all of them. The profile shows approximately 33,000 clones, about 90% of them singletons. Trimming removed 4 bases from V and 1 base from J, with 4 bases in between. The CDR3 sequence is 11 residues long. In germline, CDR1 is SQVTM, CDR2 ANQGSEA. Sequencing was performed on CD4+ T cells from peripheral blood mononuclear cells, taken after pregnancy. The receptor's source is a female donor with multiple sclerosis, enrolled in a pregnancy study. The chain combines TRBV29-1 with TRBJ1-1; D gene unclear. In nucleotides, the CDR3 is TGCAGCGTTGTTAGGAACACTGAAGCTTTCTTT. The encoded protein is CSVVRNTEAFF.